Below, one T cell receptor (beta chain) is given with its context. No antigen is known for it. The sample originates from a study of T-cell memory formation after mild COVID-19. Study-wide results and limits: Day 37-peaking second-wave clones had unconfirmed SARS-CoV-2 specificity.

5'RACE with constant-segment primers built TCRalpha and TCRbeta cDNA libraries with UMIs. TCRdb ran MiXCR on the 5' RACE reads and lists one entry per CDR3 protein. The data show 550,000 to 600,000 distinct CDR3 sequences, with approximately 15% seen just once and approximately 8.1% held by the top ten. The germline V and J ends were trimmed by 2 bases and 3 bases, with 13 bases remaining between them. This CDR3 contains 16 residues. Germline V gene sequence: CDR1 SGHTA, CDR2 FQGNSA. The sample comprised PBMCs or a T cell subset sorted from them (not recorded which). This clonotype originated in an adult woman who had mild COVID-19 (a few samples of this study predate the infection). Cell type and time point are not known. The genes are TRBV7-2 and TRBJ1-4; D possibly corresponds to TRBD1 (5 bases). CDR3 region: CASSLFRGVANEKLFF. Here the CDR3 DNA reads TGTGCCAGCAGCTTATTCCGGGGGGTGGCTAATGAAAAACTGTTTTTT.